These 6 T cell receptor beta chains came from one sample sequenced in a study of cytomegalovirus exposure and HLA in healthy donors. 60 Vbeta and 13 Jbeta primers were used in PCR. This table comes from immunoSEQ multiplex PCR, and its TCRdb copy is limited to in-frame clones, with some not included. The sample has 150,000 to 200,000 clones, less than 85% seen once. The sequenced material came from PBMCs. These receptors originate from a man aged 35 to 55 in good health and CMV-seronegative.

This sequence joins TRBV5-4 and TRBJ2-5; 16 nucleotides match TRBD2. Germline V gene sequence: CDR1 SGHNT, CDR2 YYREEE (reference sequence). V lost 5 bases, J lost 3 bases, and 4 bases stayed unmatched. CDR3 length: 16 residues. The CDR3 DNA reads as TGTGCCAGCAGGGTGGGACTAGCGGGAGGGGAAGAGACCCAGTACTTC. Translating it yields CASRVGLAGGEETQYF.

The V gene is TRBV7-9, the J gene TRBJ2-3; no reliable D call. The CDR3 covers 14 residues. CDR1 is SEHNR, CDR2 FQNEAQ, per germline (reference sequence). With 2 bases removed from V and 1 base from J, the gap between germline ends came to 7 bases. The CDR3 spells CASSLSQGTDTQYF. The CDR3 coding sequence is TGTGCCAGCAGCTTAAGTCAGGGCACAGATACGCAGTATTTT.

This sequence joins TRBV7-9 and TRBJ1-1; D gene unclear. The germline V and J ends were trimmed by 0 bases and 1 base, with 3 bases remaining between them. Germline assignment: CDR1 SEHNR and CDR2 FQNEAQ (reference sequence). The CDR3 is 13 residues long. Here the CDR3 DNA reads TGTGCCAGCAGCTTAGCCAGGAACACTGAAGCTTTCTTT. Translating gives CASSLARNTEAFF.

The chain employs TRBV2 and TRBJ1-4; tentatively, D is TRBD1 (6 bases). The CDR3 has 12 residues. V was shortened by 7 bases and J by 8 bases, with 11 bases between the two germline ends. Germline CDR1 SNHLY, CDR2 FYNNEI. CDR3 DNA sequence: TGTGCCAGCAAGGGGGGGGAGGAAAAACTGTTTTTT. It yields the protein CASKGGEEKLFF.

The V and J genes are TRBV6-1 and TRBJ2-4; 9 bases map to TRBD2. The CDR3 length is 15 residues. J was trimmed by 12 bases and V by 0 bases; bases with no gene match: 9. Germline V gene data show CDR1 as MNHNS and CDR2 as SASEGT. The CDR3 bases are TGTGCCAGCAGTGAAGCAGGGGGACTAGCTTCGACTCAGTACTTC. It is translated as CASSEAGGLASTQYF.

The genes are TRBV6-6 and TRBJ2-3; TRBD1 might be the D (8 bases). Trimming removed 5 bases at V and 6 bases at J, with 18 bases between. In germline, CDR1 is MNHNY, CDR2 SVGAGI (reference sequence). The CDR3 covers 15 residues. CDR3 amino acids: CASSGGDRWSDTQYF. CDR3 sequence (DNA): TGTGCCAGCAGTGGGGGGGACAGGTGGTCGGATACGCAGTATTTT.